This T cell receptor beta chain was documented in a study of blood T cell repertoires in COVID-19. Original data processing: Amplification with reference gene primers provided the estimates of nucleated cell counts. Assay: immunoSEQ multiplex PCR; the TCRdb copy retains only in-frame clones and omits some. V and J calls and clone size are as listed in that table; D and trimming were resolved from the DNA. The data show roughly 190,000 clones, 70% to 90% seen once. Germline V CDR1 and CDR2: ENHRY, SYGVKD. The length of the CDR3 is 13 residues. The junction had 7 bases not matched to a gene; V was cut back by 8 bases and J by 6 bases.

The receptor comes from a woman in her thirties or forties who had recovered from COVID-19. The chain has TRBV10-3 and TRBJ2-7; TRBD2 matches 10 bases. Sequenced input: peripheral blood. CDR3 DNA sequence: TGTGCCATCCAGCGGGAGGGCGTCGGCGAGCAGTACTTC. This encodes CAIQREGVGEQYF.